This TCR beta chain was observed in a study of T cell responses to AZD1222 COVID-19 vaccine. About the study: Analysis merged second doses at about 4 or about 12 weeks.

This CDR3 is built from 13 residues. From germline, CDR1 is SGHTA and CDR2 FQGNSA. Trimming took 5 bases from V and 12 from J, leaving 19 bases between them. Assay: immunoSEQ multiplex PCR; the TCRdb copy retains only in-frame clones and omits some. The data contain over 150,000 clones, approximately 92% of them singletons. Specimen: peripheral blood, collected on day 0 of AZD1222 vaccination. The chain is built from TRBV7-2 and TRBJ1-2, with D perhaps matching TRBD1 (6 bases). The TCR sequence derives from an adult in good health. This CDR3 is CASSPGNDRLHTF. The DNA for the CDR3 is TGTGCCAGCAGCCCAGGGAATGACAGGTTACACACCTTC.